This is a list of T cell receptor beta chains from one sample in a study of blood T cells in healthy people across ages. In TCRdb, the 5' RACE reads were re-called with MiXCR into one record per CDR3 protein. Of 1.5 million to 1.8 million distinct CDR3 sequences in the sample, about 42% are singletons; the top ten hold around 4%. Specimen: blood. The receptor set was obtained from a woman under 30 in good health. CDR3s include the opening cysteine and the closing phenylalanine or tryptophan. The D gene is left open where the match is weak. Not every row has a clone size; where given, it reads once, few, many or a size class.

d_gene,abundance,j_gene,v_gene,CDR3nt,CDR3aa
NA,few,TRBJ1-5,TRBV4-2,TGTGCCAGCAGCCAAGAGGGGGGCGCGTACAGCAATCAGCCCCAGCATTTT,CASSQEGGAYSNQPQHF
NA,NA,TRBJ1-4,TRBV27,TGTGCCAGCAGTTTAAGTGGACAGAGCGATGAAAAACTGTTTTTT,CASSLSGQSDEKLFF
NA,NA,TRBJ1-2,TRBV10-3,TGTGCCATCAGTGGGGCGTCGAGTGGCGGCTATGGCTACACCTTC,CAISGASSGGYGYTF
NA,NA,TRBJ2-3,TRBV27,TGTGCCAGCATCTCGGGGGCCACTAGCACAGATACGCAGTATTTT,CASISGATSTDTQYF
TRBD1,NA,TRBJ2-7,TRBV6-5,TGTGCCAGCACTCCGACAGGGCAGTACGAGCAGTACTTC,CASTPTGQYEQYF
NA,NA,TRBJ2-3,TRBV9,TGTGCCAGCAGCGTAGGTGTTTTAACGGGGGTTAGCGGGGGACAGGGTACGCAGTATTTT,CASSVGVLTGVSGGQGTQYF
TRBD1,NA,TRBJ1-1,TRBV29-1,TGCAGCGTCAATGACAGGGGCCCACAAGCTTTCTTT,CSVNDRGPQAFF
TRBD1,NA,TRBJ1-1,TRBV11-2,TGTGCCAGCAGCCGCCGGGACAGGGACACTGAAGCTTTCTTT,CASSRRDRDTEAFF
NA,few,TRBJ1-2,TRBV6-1,TGTGCCAGCAGTGAAGCTTACAGTCCATATGGCTACACCTTC,CASSEAYSPYGYTF
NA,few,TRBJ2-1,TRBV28,TGTGCCAGCACGTGGAACTACCGCAATGAGCAGTTCTTC,CASTWNYRNEQFF
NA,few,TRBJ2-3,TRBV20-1,TGCAGTGCTCGAGAAGCGGTAAACCCAGATACGCAGTATTTT,CSAREAVNPDTQYF
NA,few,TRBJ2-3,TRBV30,TGTGCCTGGAGTGCGGGGGCAGATACGCAGTATTTT,CAWSAGADTQYF
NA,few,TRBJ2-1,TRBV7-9,TGTGCCAGCAGCGGCGGGCTATTAATCTACAATGAGCAGTTCTTC,CASSGGLLIYNEQFF
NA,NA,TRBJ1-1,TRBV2,TGTGCCAGCAGTTGGACAGCCGTGAACACTGAAGCTTTCTTT,CASSWTAVNTEAFF
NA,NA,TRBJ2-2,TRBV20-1,TGCAGTGAACTCGGTAACACCGGGGAGCTGTTTTTT,CSELGNTGELFF
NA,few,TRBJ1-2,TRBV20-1,TGCAGTGCTCCGGGACGGCCTAACTATGGCTACACCTTC,CSAPGRPNYGYTF
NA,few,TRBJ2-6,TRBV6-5,TGTGCCAGCAGTTCCAGGAATTTTGCCGGGGCCAACGTCCTGACTTTC,CASSSRNFAGANVLTF
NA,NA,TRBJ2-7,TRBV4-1,TGCGCCAGCAGCCTCCTACCCCCGGTTAACTCCTACAATGAGCAGTACTTC,CASSLLPPVNSYNEQYF
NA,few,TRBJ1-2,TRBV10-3,TGTGCCATCAGTGAAGGGGTCGCTGGCTACACCTTC,CAISEGVAGYTF
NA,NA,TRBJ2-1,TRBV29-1,TGCAGCGTTGAAGATCATGTGACGATATCCAATGAGCAGTTCTTC,CSVEDHVTISNEQFF